These 22 T cell receptor beta chains share one sample of origin, sequenced in a study of T cell responses to AZD1222 COVID-19 vaccine. The assay was immunoSEQ multiplex PCR, and TCRdb's table has in-frame clones only and misses some. The sample lists roughly 55,000 clones; about 89% were seen once. Specimen: peripheral blood, collected on day 0 of AZD1222 vaccination. Source of these receptors: an adult in good health.

The gene calls are TRBV6-4 and TRBJ2-7, with D tentatively TRBD1 or TRBD2 (5 bases each). V dropped 5 bases and J dropped 7 bases, with 30 bases sitting between them. Per germline, CDR1 MRHNA and CDR2 SNTAGT. This CDR3 contains 18 residues. The CDR3: CASSLPLPGAATSFEQYF. The CDR3 nucleotides are TGTGCCAGCAGTTTACCTCTCCCCGGGGCAGCGACATCATTTGAGCAGTACTTC.

The chain links TRBV28 to TRBJ1-2; 8 positions match TRBD1. Germline assignment: CDR1 MDHEN and CDR2 SYDVKM. The CDR3 is 14 residues long. The V segment lost 3 bases and the J segment 4 bases; nucleotides outside the gene matches: 4. CDR3 amino acids: CASSFRGHSYGYTF. CDR3 coding DNA: TGTGCCAGCAGTTTCAGGGGGCATAGCTATGGCTACACCTTC.

The genes are TRBV3-1 (or the pseudogene TRBV3-2) and TRBJ1-1; 8 bases are shared with TRBD1. The germline V gene has CDR1 LGHDT and CDR2 YNNKEL (reference sequence). Trimming at V came to 4 bases and at J to 6 bases, leaving 7 bases not matched to a gene. The CDR3 length is 14 residues. CDR3: CASSPWTGRAEAFF. The CDR3 DNA reads as TGTGCCAGCAGCCCCTGGACAGGGAGGGCTGAAGCTTTCTTT.

This sequence joins TRBV28 and TRBJ1-2; D not resolved. From germline, CDR1 is MDHEN and CDR2 SYDVKM. This CDR3 comprises 14 residues. Trimming removed 10 bases at V and 0 bases at J, with 15 bases between. DNA of the CDR3: TGTGCCACAAAGACCCCGGGCTCTAACTATGGCTACACCTTC. Protein sequence: CATKTPGSNYGYTF.

The rearrangement joins TRBV5-1 to TRBJ2-1; 10 nucleotides agree with TRBD2. Looked up from germline, CDR1 is SGHRS and CDR2 is YFSETQ. There are 15 residues in the CDR3. V lost 7 bases, J lost 0 bases, and 4 bases stayed unmatched. The CDR3 nucleotides are TGCGCCAGCCACTCTAGCGGGAGCTCCTACAATGAGCAGTTCTTC. Translated: CASHSSGSSYNEQFF.

The chain employs TRBV5-1 and TRBJ1-6, with 8 bases identical to TRBD1. The CDR3 totals 15 residues. J lost 7 bases, V lost 2 bases, and 5 bases had no gene match. Germline V gene data show CDR1 as SGHRS and CDR2 as YFSETQ. The CDR3 DNA follows: TGCGCCAGCAGCTTAATACAGGGGGAAAATTCACCCCTCCACTTT. This encodes CASSLIQGENSPLHF.

This chain links TRBV11-3 with TRBJ2-1, with D unclear. Between the trimmed V and J ends, which lost 2 bases and 4 bases, there was a span of 12 bases. This CDR3 is 15 amino acids long. Germline loops: CDR1 SGHNT, CDR2 YENEEA. The CDR3 DNA is TGTGCCAGCAGCTTAAGCTTCTCACTATACAATGAGCAGTTCTTC. Its protein product is CASSLSFSLYNEQFF.

CDR3 nucleotide sequence: TGTGCCAGCTCACAGGCGGGGGATGAAGCTTTCTTT. It translates to CASSQAGDEAFF. The J gene is TRBJ1-1, the V gene TRBV18; D possibly corresponds to TRBD1 (5 bases). V was clipped by 4 bases and J by 7 bases, with 10 bases between them. Germline CDR1 and CDR2: KGHSH and LQKENI. The CDR3 sequence is 12 residues long.

The V call is TRBV4-2, the J call TRBJ1-3, with D unresolved. CDR1 LGHNA and CDR2 YNFKEQ come from the germline V gene. The CDR3 length is 11 residues. V was shortened by 4 bases and J by 6 bases, with 4 bases between the two germline ends. This CDR3 reads CASSLLNTIYF. The CDR3 DNA follows: TGTGCCAGCAGCCTATTAAACACCATATATTTT.

This clone was found a few times. This rearrangement joins TRBV11-3 to TRBJ2-7; TRBD1 agrees at 8 bases. The CDR3 is 15 amino acids. Germline loops: CDR1 SGHNT, CDR2 YENEEA. V trimming: 10 bases; J trimming: 2 bases; junction bases outside the gene matches: 13. CDR3 DNA: TGTGCCATCACAACCCCGGGACAGGTCCCCTACGAGCAGTACTTC. Encoded protein: CAITTPGQVPYEQYF.

V gene TRBV7-3 combines with J gene TRBJ2-3; 8 nucleotides align to TRBD2. CDR1 is SGHTA and CDR2 is FQGTGA in the germline V gene. J was trimmed by 3 bases and V by 2 bases; bases with no gene match: 13. The CDR3 is 18 residues long. CDR3 protein: CASSLAGVAGGLTDTQYF. The CDR3 DNA is TGTGCCAGCAGCTTAGCGGGCGTGGCGGGAGGTCTTACAGATACGCAGTATTTT.

This clone has only one observation. The chain uses TRBV3-1 (or the pseudogene TRBV3-2) and TRBJ2-7; 10 bases are a match to TRBD1. CDR3 length: 18 amino acids. Trimming removed 5 bases from V and 0 bases from J; junction bases left unmatched: 13. Germline loops: CDR1 LGHDT, CDR2 YNNKEL (reference sequence). DNA of the CDR3: TGTGCCAGCAGCGGACCGGGACAGGGGCAACACAACTCCTACGAGCAGTACTTC. Amino acid sequence: CASSGPGQGQHNSYEQYF.

The chain is built from TRBV11-2 and TRBJ2-3; D is undetermined. Germline lookup yields CDR1 SGHAT and CDR2 FQNNGV. The CDR3 loop spans 13 amino acids. V was shortened by 2 bases and J by 2 bases, with 5 bases between the two germline ends. DNA of the CDR3: TGTGCCAGCAGCTTATCCCCCACAGATACGCAGTATTTT. Its protein is CASSLSPTDTQYF.

This clone was counted between two and nine times. The V and J genes are TRBV19 and TRBJ1-1; possible D gene TRBD1, 5 bases. Germline CDR1 is LNHDA and CDR2 is SQIVND (reference sequence). The CDR3 consists of 14 residues. Trimming took 2 bases from V and 4 from J, leaving 11 bases between them. CDR3 sequence (DNA): TGTGCCAGTAGTATACAGGGTAGAGCCACTGAAGCTTTCTTT. The encoded protein is CASSIQGRATEAFF.

This clone qualifies as medium-sized. The rearrangement uses TRBV27 and TRBJ2-7; TRBD1 agrees at 7 bases. Germline CDR1 is MNHEY and CDR2 is SMNVEV (reference sequence). The CDR3 covers 17 residues. The V and J ends lost 7 bases and 0 bases, in that order; junction bases with no gene match: 15. CDR3 sequence: CASMPFPGQMSSYEQYF. The DNA of the CDR3 is TGTGCCAGCATGCCTTTCCCGGGACAGATGAGCTCCTACGAGCAGTACTTC.

The chain couples TRBV30 to TRBJ2-3; D call uncertain. Trimming removed 0 bases from V and 6 bases from J, with 10 bases in between. This CDR3 comprises 13 residues. In germline, CDR1 is GTSNPN, CDR2 SVGIG (reference sequence). The CDR3 DNA is TGTGCCTGGAGTGTGGGTAGGCGGGATACGCAGTATTTT. It encodes CAWSVGRRDTQYF.

The gene calls are TRBV5-1 and TRBJ1-2, with D possibly being TRBD1 (5 bases). Trimming pared 6 bases from V and 6 bases from J, leaving 21 bases between. The CDR3 is made up of 15 amino acids. Germline-derived CDR1 and CDR2 are SGHRS and YFSETQ. In DNA form, the CDR3 reads TGCGCCAGCACCATCGGGGGGGATCCGTCCGATGGCTACACCTTC. It is translated as CASTIGGDPSDGYTF. The full variable domain, completed using reference TRBV5-1 and TRBJ1-2, is KAGVTQTPRYLIKTRGQQVTLSCSPISGHRSVSWYQQTPGQGLQFLFEYFSETQRNKGNFPGRFSGRQFSNSRSEMNVSTLELGDSALYLCASTIGGDPSDGYTFGSGTRLTVV.

This rearrangement joins TRBV11-2 to TRBJ2-7, with TRBD1 identical over 8 bases. This CDR3 spans 15 amino acids. CDR1 and CDR2 from the germline V gene are SGHAT and FQNNGV. Germline trimming cut 5 bases from V and 4 bases from J; bases unmatched to any gene: 10. The CDR3 sequence: CASSPMGTGPYEQYF. The CDR3, as DNA: TGTGCCAGCAGCCCAATGGGGACAGGTCCGTACGAGCAGTACTTC. Full variable domain (remainder filled in from reference TRBV11-2 and TRBJ2-7): EAGVAQSPRYKIIEKRQSVAFWCNPISGHATLYWYQQILGQGPKLLIQFQNNGVVDDSQLPKDRFSAERLKGVDSTLKIQPAKLEDSAVYLCASSPMGTGPYEQYFGPGTRLTVT.

The J gene is TRBJ2-7, the V gene TRBV29-1, with TRBD1 matching 7 bases. From germline, CDR1 is SQVTM and CDR2 ANQGSEA. The J segment lost 2 bases and the V segment lost 6 bases, leaving 10 bases of the junction unmatched. The length of the CDR3 is 14 residues. The CDR3: CSVGQSQGPYEQYF. CDR3 sequence (DNA): TGCAGCGTGGGACAGTCCCAGGGTCCCTACGAGCAGTACTTC.

The V call is TRBV25-1, the J call TRBJ2-3; no firm D call. CDR3 size: 12 residues. V was pared by 9 bases and J by 6 bases, with 13 bases between. The V gene's germline CDR1 is MGHDK and CDR2 SYGVNS. This CDR3 reads CASSNIGDTQYF. The CDR3 nucleotides are TGTGCCAGTAGTAATATAGGGGATACGCAGTATTTT.

The chain joins TRBV2 to TRBJ1-1; the D is unclear. CDR3 size: 11 residues. V lost 4 bases, J lost 11 bases, and 11 bases lay in between. In germline, CDR1 is SNHLY, CDR2 FYNNEI. This chain's CDR3 is CASSVVSDAFF. CDR3 nucleotides: TGTGCCAGCAGTGTGGTGAGCGATGCTTTCTTT.

A few counts support this clone. The chain couples TRBV28 to TRBJ2-7; D remains unclear. The V end was cut by 6 bases, the J end by 2 bases, with 11 bases between. Germline V gene lookup returns CDR1 MDHEN and CDR2 SYDVKM. The CDR3 contains 13 residues. The CDR3 DNA follows: TGTGCCAGCAGCGATGCGCAGACCTACGAGCAGTACTTC. Translated, it gives CASSDAQTYEQYF.